These 18 T cell receptor beta chains were sequenced from one sample in a study of human T cells and chemical hapten exposure. From the RACE reads, TCRdb called clonotypes with MiXCR, one entry per CDR3 protein. The sample includes approximately 74,000 distinct CDR3 sequences, approximately 35% of them seen just once. Time point defined: patch test 1, 2 weeks after DPC sensitization. The treatment is: therapeutic diphenylcyclopropenone sensitization with weekly scalp DPC. The specimen was whole blood, collected in connection with sensitization to the hapten diphenylcyclopropenone (DPC). These receptors originate from a man aged 35-49 years with alopecia areata. Some clones in this sample may be carry-over from other donors' samples.

The rearrangement joins TRBV11-2 to TRBJ2-3; D unresolved. Looked up from germline, CDR1 is SGHAT and CDR2 is FQNNGV. The CDR3 runs to 14 residues. The germline V and J ends were trimmed by 1 base and 1 base, with 6 bases remaining between them. CDR3 coding DNA: TGTGCCAGCAGCTTAGCCGCTGGCACAGATACGCAGTATTTT. Amino acid sequence: CASSLAAGTDTQYF.

The gene calls are TRBV27 and TRBJ2-2, with D maybe TRBD1 (6 bases). The ends were cut back, 8 bases at V and 7 bases at J, with 11 bases in the middle. Germline CDR1 is MNHEY and CDR2 is SMNVEV (reference sequence). The CDR3 is 12 amino acids. Written as DNA, the CDR3 is TGTGCCAGCGGGACACTGAGCGGGGAGCTGTTTTTT. Its protein product is CASGTLSGELFF.

The rearrangement joins TRBV11-3 to TRBJ2-2; no reliable D call. CDR3 length: 13 residues. Trimming stripped 3 bases from V and 6 bases from J, with 8 bases between. Germline CDR1 SGHNT, CDR2 YENEEA. The CDR3 protein is CASSLIRSGELFF. As DNA, the CDR3 is TGTGCCAGCAGCTTGATCAGGTCCGGGGAGCTGTTTTTT.

The rearrangement links TRBV28 to TRBJ2-7, with 11 bases aligning to TRBD2. Germline trimming cut 4 bases from V and 0 bases from J; bases unmatched to any gene: 8. Germline V CDR1 and CDR2: MDHEN, SYDVKM. This CDR3 has 17 amino acids. The CDR3 region is CASSSPATSGTSYEQYF. The CDR3 bases are TGTGCCAGCAGTTCCCCCGCGACTAGCGGGACCTCCTACGAGCAGTACTTC.

The chain is built from TRBV28 and TRBJ1-5; D might be TRBD1 (5 bases). Per the germline V gene, CDR1 is MDHEN and CDR2 is SYDVKM. V was shortened by 5 bases and J by 6 bases, with 26 bases between the two germline ends. The CDR3 is made up of 18 amino acids. The CDR3 region has the DNA TGTGCCAGCAGTCCCCTTACAATTAGAGTAGGGACCGGTCAGCCCCAGCATTTT. Translation: CASSPLTIRVGTGQPQHF.

This clonotype has more than one count but fewer than ten. This chain links TRBV7-9 with TRBJ1-5; tentative D call: TRBD1 (6 bases). Trimming took off 1 base at V and 4 bases at J, with 8 bases between the two ends. In germline, CDR1 is SEHNR, CDR2 FQNEAQ (reference sequence). CDR3 size: 14 residues. Here the CDR3 DNA reads TGTGCCAGCAGCTTAGGGGGACAAAATCAGCCCCAGCATTTT. Translation gives CASSLGGQNQPQHF.

J is TRBJ1-2 and V is TRBV7-2; 7 nucleotides line up with TRBD1. V was clipped by 2 bases and J by 9 bases; unmatched bases: 6. The V gene's germline CDR1 is SGHTA and CDR2 FQGNSA. The CDR3 length is 13 residues. This CDR3 is CASSLYLDRSYTF. The CDR3 nucleotides read TGTGCCAGCAGCTTATACCTGGACAGGAGCTACACCTTC.

The count of this clonotype is one. The rearrangement joins TRBV6-5 to TRBJ2-1; D is tentatively TRBD1 or TRBD2 (6 bases each). Per germline, CDR1 MNHEY and CDR2 SVGAGI. The CDR3 sequence is 15 residues long. Trimming shortened V by 3 bases and J by 7 bases, and 16 bases separated the two germline ends. CDR3 residues: CASSYEGGIRNEQFF. CDR3 DNA sequence: TGTGCCAGCAGTTATGAGGGGGGAATTAGGAATGAGCAGTTCTTC.

The rearrangement joins TRBV28 to TRBJ2-1; a possible D gene is TRBD2 (6 bases). The CDR3 spans 12 residues. Trimming stripped 6 bases from V and 8 bases from J, with 11 bases between. Germline V gene lookup returns CDR1 MDHEN and CDR2 SYDVKM. CDR3 nucleotide sequence: TGTGCCAGCAGCCCCCAGCGGGATGAGCAGTTCTTC. As protein: CASSPQRDEQFF.

The chain couples TRBV6-5 to TRBJ1-6; weak D call: TRBD1 (6 bases). Trimming left V 10 bases short and J 2 bases short, with 15 bases between. The germline V gene has CDR1 MNHEY and CDR2 SVGAGI. The CDR3 has 15 amino acids. This chain's CDR3 is CATRGGTTYNSPLHF. The CDR3 coding sequence is TGTGCCACCCGAGGGGGGACAACCTATAATTCACCCCTCCACTTT.

The chain combines TRBV6-2 or TRBV6-3 with TRBJ1-5, with 8 bases aligning to TRBD1. The CDR3 has 14 amino acids. CDR1 and CDR2 (germline): MNHEY, SVGEGT. J lost 7 bases, V lost 6 bases, and 8 bases had no gene match. This CDR3 reads CASSSDRVSQPQHF. The CDR3 DNA is TGTGCCAGCAGCTCGGACAGGGTCTCACAGCCCCAGCATTTT.

The sample holds a few counts of this clonotype. The V and J genes are TRBV6-2 or TRBV6-3 and TRBJ1-4, with 7 bases lining up with TRBD1. Germline trimming cut 1 base from V and 5 bases from J; bases unmatched to any gene: 1. Germline V lookup: CDR1 MNHEY, CDR2 SVGEGT. The CDR3 spans 14 residues. This CDR3 is CASSYWDSNEKLFF. The CDR3 nucleotides read TGTGCCAGCAGTTACTGGGACAGCAATGAAAAACTGTTTTTT.

Of note for this clonotype: A much larger clonotype is one base distant, so this may be a read error. This chain joins TRBV9 and TRBJ2-7; 8 bases map to TRBD1. Germline V gene data show CDR1 as SGDLS and CDR2 as YYNGEE. The ends lost 3 bases at V and 1 base at J; junction bases unmatched: 0. This CDR3 is built from 13 residues. The DNA of the CDR3 is TGTGCCAGCAGCGGACAGGGGTCCTACGAGCAGTACTTC. It translates to CASSGQGSYEQYF.

This clonotype has a handful of counts. V usage is TRBV6-2 or TRBV6-3 and J usage is TRBJ2-1, with 7 bases identical to TRBD1. Germline assignment: CDR1 MNHEY and CDR2 SVGEGT. The ends lost 9 bases at V and 7 bases at J; junction bases unmatched: 9. The CDR3 consists of 13 residues. CDR3 DNA: TGTGCCAGTAACAGGGGTCAGTTTAATGAGCAGTTCTTC. Translation gives CASNRGQFNEQFF.

This chain uses TRBV10-3 with TRBJ2-3; tentatively, D is TRBD2 (7 bases). The germline gives CDR1 ENHRY, CDR2 SYGVKD. V lost 6 bases and J lost 2, with 12 bases in between. This CDR3 has 14 residues. The CDR3 DNA is TGTGCCATCAGGGGGGGGCAGTACACAGATACGCAGTATTTT. Protein: CAIRGGQYTDTQYF.

The table lists this clonotype with a few counts. The chain carries TRBV14 and TRBJ1-1; TRBD1 agrees at 10 bases. V dropped 2 bases and J dropped 1; count of bases not matched to a gene: 1. This CDR3 spans 15 amino acids. From germline, CDR1 is SGHDN and CDR2 FVKESK. CDR3 protein: CASSQWTGGNTEAFF. As DNA, the CDR3 is TGTGCCAGCAGCCAATGGACAGGGGGGAACACTGAAGCTTTCTTT.

Only a few counts were recorded for this clonotype. The J gene is TRBJ2-1, the V gene TRBV20-1, with D tentatively TRBD1 (7 bases). Germline lookup yields CDR1 DFQATT and CDR2 SNEGSKA (reference sequence). With 6 bases removed from V and 1 base from J, the gap between germline ends came to 16 bases. This CDR3 region has 15 residues. DNA of the CDR3: TGCAGTGCGCCGAGCAGGGGGGAATCCTACAATGAGCAGTTCTTC. It encodes CSAPSRGESYNEQFF.

The V gene is TRBV3-1, the J gene TRBJ1-2; D is possibly TRBD1 (5 bases). The germline V and J ends were trimmed by 1 base and 4 bases, with 10 bases remaining between them. This CDR3 comprises 14 residues. In germline, CDR1 is LGHDT, CDR2 YNNKEL (reference sequence). This chain's CDR3 is CASSQGGTIYGYTF. In nucleotides, the CDR3 is TGTGCCAGCAGCCAAGGGGGGACGATCTATGGCTACACCTTC.